This is a list of T cell receptor beta chains from one sample in a study of T cell repertoires in cytomegalovirus infection. TCRdb re-derived calls from the reads in MiXCR, one entry per CDR3 protein. Of about 530,000 distinct CDR3 sequences in the sample, around a quarter were seen once. Material: PBMCs. These receptor sequences come from a human donor in good health (CMV status not recorded). Some clones in this sample may be carry-over from other donors' samples. Each CDR3 is given with its conserved first and last residue. D genes are given only for firm matches. Clone size is not always given. Where it is, it says once, few, many or a class for expanded clones.

TRBV7-6	.	TRBJ2-5	many	TGTGCCAGCAGCTTAAATTGGATGGAGACCCAGTACTTC	CASSLNWMETQYF
TRBV6-2/TRBV6-3	.	TRBJ2-3	few	TGTGCCAGCAGACAAACGGGAGTGACAGATACGCAGTATTTT	CASRQTGVTDTQYF
TRBV28	.	TRBJ1-2	few	TGTGCCAGCAGTCCGACAAGGCTCGACTATGGCTACACCTTC	CASSPTRLDYGYTF
TRBV12-3/TRBV12-4	.	TRBJ1-4	many	TGTGCCAGCAGTTTAGCGACCGGGAATAATGAAAAACTGTTTTTT	CASSLATGNNEKLFF
TRBV9	.	TRBJ2-6	.	TGTGCCAGCCTCCAGACAGGGGCCAACGTCCTGACTTTC	CASLQTGANVLTF
TRBV28	.	TRBJ2-3	.	TGTGCCAGCAGTTTAACTAGCCCCCTACAGGGAACAGATACGCAGTATTTT	CASSLTSPLQGTDTQYF
TRBV3-1	.	TRBJ2-4	.	TGTGCCAGCAGCCAAGATAGGTGGTCGAGGGGGGGGGCCAAAAACATTCAGTACTTC	CASSQDRWSRGGAKNIQYF
TRBV10-3	.	TRBJ2-1	.	TGTGCCATCAGCGTCCTGGATGAGCAGTTCTTC	CAISVLDEQFF
TRBV12-3/TRBV12-4	.	TRBJ1-5	few	TGTGCCAGCAGTTTGGGTGGGGGTATGAATCAGCCCCAGCATTTT	CASSLGGGMNQPQHF
TRBV11-3	TRBD1	TRBJ2-5	many	TGTGCCAGCAGCTTGGGGACAGGGGAGAAGACCCAGTACTTC	CASSLGTGEKTQYF
TRBV2	TRBD2	TRBJ2-1	.	TGTGCCAGCATTGCTACTAGCGGGGGCCAGGAGCAGTTCTTC	CASIATSGGQEQFF
TRBV2	.	TRBJ1-1	.	TGTGCCAGCAGGGACTTTATGAACACTGAAGCTTTCTTT	CASRDFMNTEAFF
TRBV12-3/TRBV12-4	.	TRBJ1-2	.	TGTGCCAGCACCGGCCGGGCCTCCAAAGGCTACACCTTC	CASTGRASKGYTF
TRBV6-1	.	TRBJ2-5	.	TGTGCCATCGCGGACAGACAAGAGACCCAGTACTTC	CAIADRQETQYF
TRBV7-2	.	TRBJ2-1	many	TGTGCCAGCAGCTTAGATCTGGGTCAGGTGCACAATGAGCAGTTCTTC	CASSLDLGQVHNEQFF
TRBV7-2	.	TRBJ1-3	many	TGTGCCAGCAGCTTAGGGCAGGGAGCAGGAAACACCATATATTTT	CASSLGQGAGNTIYF
TRBV14	TRBD1	TRBJ1-1	few	TGTGCCAGCAGACCTCCGACAGGGTCCTACACTGAAGCTTTCTTT	CASRPPTGSYTEAFF
TRBV19	.	TRBJ1-1	few	TGTGCGGCTGGGGTTGGAGCTTTCTTT	CAAGVGAFF
TRBV6-1	TRBD2	TRBJ2-1	many	TGTGCCAGTCGAAAAACTAGCGGGAGGCTGAATGAGCAGTTCTTC	CASRKTSGRLNEQFF
TRBV20-1	.	TRBJ1-3	.	TGCAGTGCCCGCGAAGGGGAGGGAAACACCATATATTTT	CSAREGEGNTIYF
TRBV6-2/TRBV6-3	TRBD2	TRBJ2-1	.	TGTGCCAGCAGTTCTCTAGCGGGAGGGTTCAATGAGCAGTTCTTC	CASSSLAGGFNEQFF
TRBV7-6	.	TRBJ2-5	many	TGTGCCAGCAGCTTAGGTCTGCTAGAGGGGGAGACCCAGTACTTC	CASSLGLLEGETQYF
TRBV29-1	.	TRBJ2-1	few	TGCAGCGTTGAAGCTAGGACTACTACCTTCTACAATGAGCAGTTCTTC	CSVEARTTTFYNEQFF
TRBV12-5	.	TRBJ2-1	few	TGTGCTAGTGGTTTGGCTAGGACCCCGACTAGCTCCTACAATGAGCAGTTCTTC	CASGLARTPTSSYNEQFF
TRBV7-8	TRBD1	TRBJ1-5	many	TGTGCCAGCAGCTTAGCGTGGTCGGGACAGGGGAACCAGCCCCAGCATTTT	CASSLAWSGQGNQPQHF
TRBV4-1	.	TRBJ1-5	.	TGCGCCAGCAGCCAAGAAAAGGGCCTGGGCGGGGGTCAGCCCCAGCATTTT	CASSQEKGLGGGQPQHF
TRBV4-2	TRBD1	TRBJ1-5	few	TGTGCCAGCAGCCAAGGAGAGGGACAGGGGAATCAGCCCCAGCATTTT	CASSQGEGQGNQPQHF
TRBV7-2	TRBD2	TRBJ2-1	many	TGTGCCAGCAGCTTAGGCGGCGGGAGGGCCATAGATGAGCAGTTCTTC	CASSLGGGRAIDEQFF
TRBV28	.	TRBJ2-1	few	TGTGCCAGCCGTGAAAAAGGTACTAGCAATGAGCAGTTCTTC	CASREKGTSNEQFF
TRBV27	.	TRBJ1-5	.	TGTGCCAGCAGCCATTATACGGGGGCATGGCAGCCCCAGCATTTT	CASSHYTGAWQPQHF
TRBV29-1	.	TRBJ1-2	few	TGCAGCGCTGTAGACGGAAACTATGGCTACACCTTC	CSAVDGNYGYTF
TRBV10-3	TRBD2	TRBJ2-1	few	TGTGCCATCAGCGCCGGACTAGCGGGAGGCGCCTACAATGAGCAGTTCTTC	CAISAGLAGGAYNEQFF
TRBV7-2	TRBD1	TRBJ1-4	few	TGTGCCAGCAGCCCGACAGGGCTGACAACTAATGAAAAACTGTTTTTT	CASSPTGLTTNEKLFF
TRBV28	TRBD2	TRBJ2-7	.	TGTGCCAGCAGTTTACCTAGCGGGATTTACGAGCAGTACTTC	CASSLPSGIYEQYF
TRBV19	TRBD1	TRBJ1-5	few	TGTGCCAGTAGTAGGGGGTTACAGGGGTTACAGCCCCAGCATTTT	CASSRGLQGLQPQHF
TRBV19	.	TRBJ1-2	.	TGTGCCAGTAGCCCGGACAGCCGGGTGGGTTATGGCTACACCTTC	CASSPDSRVGYGYTF
TRBV5-1	.	TRBJ1-1	few	TGCGCCAGCAGCTTGGAGAGCCAAGAAGCTTTCTTT	CASSLESQEAFF
TRBV18	TRBD1	TRBJ2-4	few	TGTGCCAGCTCACCACCGGGACAGGGAACCAAAAACATTCAGTACTTC	CASSPPGQGTKNIQYF
TRBV19	TRBD1	TRBJ1-2	.	TGTGCCAGTAGTGACTCCCCGGGACAGGGATATGGCTACACCTTC	CASSDSPGQGYGYTF
TRBV9	.	TRBJ2-1	few	TGTGCCAGCAGCGTAGATCCAACGGGACCAGTTTCAGAGCAGTTCTTC	CASSVDPTGPVSEQFF
TRBV10-3	TRBD2	TRBJ2-1	many	TGTGCCATCAGTGAGTCCGGGACTAGCGGGAGGGCCAATGAGCAGTTCTTC	CAISESGTSGRANEQFF
TRBV6-6	.	TRBJ1-5	.	TGTGCCAGCAGTTACTCGCGGCAGCTTAATCAGCCCCAGCATTTT	CASSYSRQLNQPQHF
TRBV6-5	.	TRBJ2-1	.	TGTGCCAGCAGAGGAGGGGGGGGGAGATGGGGCAATGAGCAGTTCTTC	CASRGGGGRWGNEQFF
TRBV27	.	TRBJ2-1	many	TGTGCCAGCAGTTTACACGGGCCCAGGGGAGGGCAGTTCTTC	CASSLHGPRGGQFF
TRBV18	TRBD1	TRBJ2-7	.	TGTGCCAGCTCACCTGGACAGGGGGTAGACGAGCAGTACTTC	CASSPGQGVDEQYF
TRBV20-1	.	TRBJ2-1	.	TGCAGTGCCAACAGACTGCCGGATAATGAGCAGTTCTTC	CSANRLPDNEQFF
TRBV7-2	TRBD2	TRBJ2-5	.	TGTGCCAGCGGCTTCGCGGGAGTGGGGGAGACCCAGTACTTC	CASGFAGVGETQYF
TRBV5-1	.	TRBJ2-3	.	TGCGCCAGCAGCCCTGTAGGCGGCGGCCAGAGGACAGATACGCAGTATTTT	CASSPVGGGQRTDTQYF
TRBV7-2	.	TRBJ1-6	many	TGTGCCAGCAGCCAACAGGGTGAGGGTAATTCACCCCTCCACTTT	CASSQQGEGNSPLHF
TRBV5-6	TRBD2	TRBJ2-1	few	TGTGCCAGCAGCGTGAGGGAGGTCCAGGCGGGAGGCTCCTACAATGAGCAGTTCTTC	CASSVREVQAGGSYNEQFF
TRBV12-3/TRBV12-4	.	TRBJ1-5	many	TGTGCCAGCAGGGGGGGACCCGGAGGGGTATATAGCAATCAGCCCCAGCATTTT	CASRGGPGGVYSNQPQHF
TRBV12-3/TRBV12-4	.	TRBJ2-1	.	TGTGCCAGCAGTTTTGGAGGGACAAATGAGCAGTTCTTC	CASSFGGTNEQFF
TRBV7-8	TRBD1	TRBJ1-6	many	TGTGCCAGCAGCCCCACAGGGGCACCCCTCCACTTT	CASSPTGAPLHF
TRBV7-9	.	TRBJ1-2	.	TGTGCCAGCAGCGACGAGGCGAGACCGGTTAACTATGGCTACACCTTC	CASSDEARPVNYGYTF
TRBV27	TRBD1	TRBJ2-7	.	TGTGCCAGCTCAGGGGGTTCCTACGAGCAGTACTTC	CASSGGSYEQYF
TRBV11-3	.	TRBJ1-1	.	TGTGCCAGCAGCACACAACAAGACACTGAAGCTTTCTTT	CASSTQQDTEAFF
TRBV23-1	.	TRBJ1-3	.	TGCGCCAGCAGTCAACCCTGGGGGGTCCACTCTGGAAACACCATATATTTT	CASSQPWGVHSGNTIYF
TRBV27	TRBD1	TRBJ2-3	few	TGTGCCAGCAGTTCGTACGGGACAGACTCCACAGATACGCAGTATTTT	CASSSYGTDSTDTQYF
TRBV19	TRBD1	TRBJ1-4	.	TGTGCCACCCACCGGACAGGGGAACGTGAAAAACTGTTTTTT	CATHRTGEREKLFF